These 15 T cell receptor beta chains were all obtained from the same sample, sequenced in a study of vaccination effects on CD4 cells after COVID-19 (dated by TCRdb to between 2020 and 2023). No antigens are known for them. The library was obtained by the immunoSEQ multiplex PCR assay. What TCRdb holds here is the immuneACCESS table cut down to in-frame rearrangements. Part of the clones is not present; checked against another copy, under half of the missing clones reflect an unresolved V gene, and the others are unexplained. The sample contains 21,000 or so clones, 70% to 80% of them found a single time. The biggest ten clones account for around a tenth of the sample. In the ViraFEST assay, PBMC were stimulated with viral peptide pools, and antigen-specific CD4+ T cell clonotypes were then identified by expansion using TCR sequencing. After approximately 11 days of culture, CD4+ T cells were isolated with the EasySep CD4+ T cell isolation kit. Each participant received two doses of an mRNA SARS-CoV-2 vaccine, either BNT162b2 or mRNA-1273.

The source was CD4+ T cells from PBMCs cultured with HCoV-229E spike peptides, collected after COVID-19 vaccination. The cell subset or site label corresponds to: HCoV-229E spike overlapping peptide pool stimulation. The source is a human donor who received a COVID-19 vaccine.

In its sample, this clone was seen a few times. A read error may produce the germline difference seen at one junction end. V and J are TRBV2 and TRBJ2-7; 9 nucleotides line up with TRBD2. CDR1 SNHLY and CDR2 FYNNEI come from the germline V gene. There are 15 residues in the CDR3. The CDR3 DNA sequence: TGTGCCAGCACTGAAGAGGCGGGGGGGTCCTACGAGCAGTACTTC. This sequence encodes CASTEEAGGSYEQYF.

This chain links TRBV29-1 with TRBJ2-1, with D possibly matching TRBD1 (5 bases). V was shortened by 5 bases and J by 0 bases, with 14 bases between the two germline ends. Per the germline V gene, CDR1 is SQVTM and CDR2 is ANQGSEA. The CDR3 runs 15 residues. CDR3 DNA: TGCAGCGTTTCCTATGACAGCTACTCCTACAATGAGCAGTTCTTC. It encodes CSVSYDSYSYNEQFF.

This chain uses TRBV9 with TRBJ1-1, with a possible D match to TRBD1 (5 bases). V lost 2 bases, J lost 1 base, and 9 bases lay in between. CDR1 and CDR2 from the germline V gene are SGDLS and YYNGEE. The CDR3 is 14 amino acids. In DNA, the CDR3 is TGTGCCAGCAGCGTGGGGGTGGGGAACACTGAAGCTTTCTTT. Protein: CASSVGVGNTEAFF.

This clone was detected only a few times. The chain combines TRBV4-2 with TRBJ2-7, with 11 bases fitting TRBD2. Losses at the gene ends were 3 bases for V and 6 bases for J; bases not matched to a gene: 7. CDR1 is LGHNA, CDR2 YNFKEQ, per germline. The CDR3 is made up of 15 amino acids. The chain's CDR3 is CASSHSGLAVPEQYF. Here the CDR3 DNA reads TGTGCCAGCAGCCACTCGGGACTAGCGGTCCCCGAGCAGTACTTC.

This chain connects TRBV18 to TRBJ2-3; D possibly corresponds to TRBD2 (6 bases). Deletions cut 3 bases from V and 0 bases from J, with 19 bases between. Germline V lookup: CDR1 KGHSH, CDR2 LQKENI. This CDR3 has 18 residues. The CDR3 nucleotides are TGTGCCAGCTCACCGGGGGGTCCTCCGGGAAAGAGCACAGATACGCAGTATTTT. Translation: CASSPGGPPGKSTDTQYF.

This chain links TRBV20-1 with TRBJ1-1, with D unclear. The CDR3 sequence is 11 residues long. Trimming took 7 bases from V and 4 from J, leaving 10 bases between them. The V gene's germline CDR1 is DFQATT and CDR2 SNEGSKA (reference sequence). The CDR3 loop is CSGSGSTEAFF. The CDR3 coding sequence is TGCAGTGGGTCCGGAAGCACTGAAGCTTTCTTT.

This clone showed up just once. V usage is TRBV12-2 and J usage is TRBJ1-2; the table's TRBD1 call for D was not verified on the DNA. TRBV12-2 is recorded as a pseudogene. The CDR3 consists of 14 residues. CDR3 sequence reads: CASRLGTGAVGYTF. CDR3 sequence (DNA): TGTGCAAGTCGCCTTGGGACAGGGGCAGTTGGCTACACCTTC.

The chain combines TRBV5-4 with TRBJ2-3; D assignment may be TRBD1 or TRBD2 (6 bases each). The CDR3 has 14 amino acids. The V and J ends lost 4 bases and 4 bases respectively, with 13 bases between them. Looked up from germline, CDR1 is SGHNT and CDR2 is YYREEE (reference sequence). CDR3 sequence (DNA): TGTGCCAGCAGCCCGACGGGGGCCGCAGATACGCAGTATTTT. Encoded protein: CASSPTGAADTQYF.

The V gene is TRBV24-1, the J gene TRBJ2-7; D gene uncertain. The length of the CDR3 is 13 residues. Trimming cost V 6 bases and J 0 bases, with 8 bases left between them. Germline-derived CDR1 and CDR2 are KGHDR and SFDVKD. The CDR3 DNA sequence: TGTGCCACCAGTCGGGCAAGCTCCTACGAGCAGTACTTC. This encodes CATSRASSYEQYF.

Only one count was recorded for this clone. V is TRBV4-2 and J is TRBJ1-1; no reliable D call. CDR3 length equals 15 residues. V lost 0 bases to trimming and J lost 1 base, with 9 bases between them. Germline CDR1 is LGHNA and CDR2 is YNFKEQ. CDR3 sequence: CASSQDVAGNTEAFF. CDR3 bases: TGTGCCAGCAGCCAAGATGTTGCAGGGAACACTGAAGCTTTCTTT.

The chain joins TRBV5-5 to TRBJ2-7; TRBD1 matches 11 bases. V was pared by 2 bases and J by 2 bases, with 6 bases of the junction left unmatched. CDR1 and CDR2 (germline): SGHKS, YYEKEE (reference sequence). This CDR3 is built from 16 residues. Here the CDR3 reads CASSFKPGQGAYEQYF. CDR3 DNA sequence: TGTGCCAGCAGCTTTAAACCGGGACAGGGGGCCTACGAGCAGTACTTC.

This chain connects TRBV11-2 to TRBJ1-2; D perhaps matches TRBD1 (5 bases). Looked up from germline, CDR1 is SGHAT and CDR2 is FQNNGV. The V gene lost 5 bases and the J gene lost 4 bases, with 14 bases spanning the gap. The CDR3 is 14 amino acids. CDR3 DNA: TGTGCCAGCAGCCCTGACAGTTCTCTCTATGGCTACACCTTC. It specifies CASSPDSSLYGYTF.

The chain employs TRBV5-1 and TRBJ1-1, with a possible D match to TRBD1 (6 bases). The germline V gene has CDR1 SGHRS and CDR2 YFSETQ. Trimming removed 3 bases from V and 0 bases from J, with 12 bases in between. This CDR3 region has 15 residues. The CDR3 protein is CASSSGTTMNTEAFF. The CDR3 bases are TGCGCCAGCAGCTCGGGGACAACCATGAACACTGAAGCTTTCTTT. Based on the CDR3 plus reference TRBV5-1 and TRBJ1-1, the full variable domain is KAGVTQTPRYLIKTRGQQVTLSCSPISGHRSVSWYQQTPGQGLQFLFEYFSETQRNKGNFPGRFSGRQFSNSRSEMNVSTLELGDSALYLCASSSGTTMNTEAFFGQGTRLTVV.

CDR3 DNA sequence: TGTGCCAGCAGCCAAGAACGCGGGAGCAAGGGCACCGGGGAGCTGTTTTTT. This codes for CASSQERGSKGTGELFF. The V call is TRBV4-2, the J call TRBJ2-2; TRBD2 matches at 7 bases. Germline loops: CDR1 LGHNA, CDR2 YNFKEQ. Trimming cost V 0 bases and J 4 bases; bases outside gene matches: 8. The CDR3 runs to 17 residues.

The V call is TRBV29-1, the J call TRBJ2-6, with a weak D call TRBD2 (6 bases). V lost 1 base and J lost 2, with 6 bases in between. The CDR3 loop spans 14 amino acids. The V gene's germline CDR1 is SQVTM and CDR2 ANQGSEA. Here the CDR3 DNA reads TGCAGCGTTGAAGGGGGGGCTGGGGCCAACGTCCTGACTTTC. Amino acids: CSVEGGAGANVLTF.